These T cell receptor beta chains were read from a single sample in a study of blood T cell repertoires in COVID-19. TCRdb's copy holds only in-frame clones and misses some; the assay was immunoSEQ multiplex PCR. Of roughly 150,000 clones in the sample, 70% to 90% were seen once. Sequencing was done on a sample of peripheral blood. These receptors all stem from a man older than 75 with COVID-19, enrolled during active disease. The CDR3 runs from the conserved cysteine through the conserved F or W. Fields, in order: J gene, CDR3 length, clone size, D gene, V gene, CDR3 DNA, CDR3 protein. The D gene is left open where the match is weak. Size tells how often a clone was seen (once, few, many) or the class of an expanded clone, and some rows leave it out.

>TRBJ1-1|14|NA|NA|TRBV18
TGTGCCAGCTCACGGGGGGGCGTAGGCACTGAAGCTTTCTTT
CASSRGGVGTEAFF
>TRBJ2-2|14|NA|NA|TRBV12-5
TGTGCTAGTGGTTTTCAGGGATTCACCGGGGAGCTGTTTTTT
CASGFQGFTGELFF
>TRBJ1-1|16|NA|TRBD1|TRBV9
TGTGCCAGCAGCGTAAATAGGGGGCGAGGGAACACTGAAGCTTTCTTT
CASSVNRGRGNTEAFF
>TRBJ1-5|15|NA|NA|TRBV6-2/TRBV6-3
TGTGCCAGCAGTCCGACAGGAGTTGGCAATCAGCCCCAGCATTTT
CASSPTGVGNQPQHF
>TRBJ1-4|16|few|NA|TRBV6-6
TGTGCCAGCAGTTACTCGGCCGGGGTGGCTAATGAAAAACTGTTTTTT
CASSYSAGVANEKLFF
>TRBJ1-5|15|NA|TRBD1|TRBV3-1/TRBV3-2
TGTGCCAGCAGCCCCGCGACAGGGTTCAATCAGCCCCAGCATTTT
CASSPATGFNQPQHF
>TRBJ1-1|18|NA|NA|TRBV4-1
TGCGCCAGCAGCCAAGGAGGTTTTTATCAGGGTTCGAACACTGAAGCTTTCTTT
CASSQGGFYQGSNTEAFF
>TRBJ1-1|13|NA|NA|TRBV7-9
TGTGCCAGCAGCCCAAACGGGAACACTGAAGCTTTCTTT
CASSPNGNTEAFF
>TRBJ1-2|17|NA|NA|TRBV5-6
TGTGCCAGCAGCTTGGGGCGAAGCGGGGGGCGCAGCTATGGCTACACCTTC
CASSLGRSGGRSYGYTF
>TRBJ1-1|16|NA|TRBD1|TRBV11-2
TGTGCCAGCAGCCTGTTGATGGGACAGCAGAACACTGAAGCTTTCTTT
CASSLLMGQQNTEAFF
>TRBJ1-1|12|NA|TRBD1|TRBV29-1
TGCAGCGTGAGGGGGCTTAACACTGAAGCTTTCTTT
CSVRGLNTEAFF
>TRBJ1-4|14|NA|NA|TRBV3-1/TRBV3-2
TGTGCCAGCAGCAGACAGCCTAGTAATGAAAAACTGTTTTTT
CASSRQPSNEKLFF
>TRBJ2-5|16|NA|TRBD2|TRBV7-7
TGTGCCAGCAGCTTAGGACTAGCGGGGGTCTCAGAGACCCAGTACTTC
CASSLGLAGVSETQYF
>TRBJ2-2|14|once|TRBD1|TRBV4-3
TGCGCCAGCAGGACAGGGATAAACACCGGGGAGCTGTTTTTT
CASRTGINTGELFF
>TRBJ1-1|14|NA|NA|TRBV9
TGTGCCAGCAGCGGTGCAGGGTCGGGCACTGAAGCTTTCTTT
CASSGAGSGTEAFF
>TRBJ1-2|15|NA|NA|TRBV18
TGTGCCAGCTCACCACGGACTCAACCTGTCTATGGCTACACCTTC
CASSPRTQPVYGYTF
>TRBJ1-2|14|NA|TRBD1|TRBV7-2
TGTGCCAGCAGCTTCGGGGACAGGGCGCATGGCTACACCTTC
CASSFGDRAHGYTF
>TRBJ1-6|14|NA|TRBD1|TRBV7-2
TGTGCCAGCAGCCCGGGACAGGGAAATTCACCCCTCCACTTT
CASSPGQGNSPLHF
>TRBJ2-3|14|few|TRBD2|TRBV20-1
TGCAGTGCTAGTACGCGGGGGACGTCAGATACGCAGTATTTT
CSASTRGTSDTQYF
>TRBJ1-5|16|NA|TRBD1|TRBV19
TGTGCCAGTAGTAAAACAGGGGAGTACTCCAATCAGCCCCAGCATTTT
CASSKTGEYSNQPQHF
>TRBJ1-4|15|NA|TRBD1|TRBV6-6
TGTGCCAGCAGTTCCTCCAGGGGGCGCGGAGAAAAACTGTTTTTT
CASSSSRGRGEKLFF
>TRBJ1-1|16|NA|TRBD1|TRBV2
TGTGCCAGCAGTTGGACAGGGGGAGGGATGAACACTGAAGCTTTCTTT
CASSWTGGGMNTEAFF
>TRBJ2-2|14|NA|NA|TRBV10-3
TGTGCCATCAGTGTCGCGGATAACACCGGGGAGCTGTTTTTT
CAISVADNTGELFF
>TRBJ1-4|15|NA|TRBD1|TRBV10-3
TGTGCCATCAGAGCCGGGACAGGGGCTTACGAAAAACTGTTTTTT
CAIRAGTGAYEKLFF
>TRBJ2-5|15|NA|NA|TRBV5-1
TGCGCCAGCAGCTTGGTGTCCAGGGAACAAGAGACCCAGTACTTC
CASSLVSREQETQYF
>TRBJ2-6|15|NA|NA|TRBV5-4
TGTGCCAGCAGCGAGGGGAGGAGTGGGGCCAACGTCCTGACTTTC
CASSEGRSGANVLTF
>TRBJ1-5|14|many|NA|TRBV19
TGTGCCAGTAGTATGTACAGTTCCAATCAGCCCCAGCATTTT
CASSMYSSNQPQHF
>TRBJ1-5|14|NA|NA|TRBV28
TGTGCCAGCAGTTTAACCGGGATCAATCAGCCCCAGCATTTT
CASSLTGINQPQHF
>TRBJ2-1|15|NA|TRBD2|TRBV3-1/TRBV3-2
TGTGCCAGCAGCCAAAGGGGACTAGAAAACAATGAGCAGTTCTTC
CASSQRGLENNEQFF
>TRBJ1-2|15|NA|NA|TRBV3-1/TRBV3-2
TGTGCCAGCAGCCAAGAGTCAAGGGGTTTCAGTGGCTACACCTTC
CASSQESRGFSGYTF
>TRBJ1-2|15|NA|TRBD1|TRBV18
TGTGCCAGCTCACCATCGAGCCAGGGGGACTATGGCTACACCTTC
CASSPSSQGDYGYTF